This TCR beta chain was observed in a study of blood T cell repertoires in COVID-19. Study-level information: Samples representing acute and convalescent COVID-19 were sourced from the United States, Italy and Spain.

Profiled with immunoSEQ multiplex PCR; TCRdb holds only in-frame clones, not every one. The sample shows approximately 180,000 clones, about 88% of them seen only once. With 7 bases clipped from V and 4 bases from J, the junction kept 17 bases outside the gene matches. Germline lookup yields CDR1 MNHEY and CDR2 SMNVEV (reference sequence). The CDR3 has 17 residues. The chain has TRBV27 and TRBJ2-3, with 7 positions matching TRBD2. The source of this sequence is a middle-aged woman with acute COVID-19. What was sequenced was PBMCs or T cells enriched from blood (not recorded which). The CDR3 DNA reads TGTGCCAGCAACCCCCTGGGTAGGGAGGGCAATCCAGATACGCAGTATTTT. Protein product: CASNPLGREGNPDTQYF.